This TCR beta chain appears in the sequencing data of a study of shared T cell receptors in the human thymus. The CDR3 runs to 13 residues. V lost 4 bases to trimming and J lost 13 bases; unmatched junction nucleotides: 10. CDR1 is SGHRS, CDR2 YFSETQ, per germline. Data came from immunoSEQ multiplex PCR; TCRdb stores just in-frame clones and leaves some out. The sample lists about 660,000 clones; roughly 86% were seen once. The same sample was also studied in work on human thymus T cells.

This receptor was obtained from a boy younger than two with a congenital heart defect. The sample consisted of thymocytes. The V gene is TRBV5-1, the J gene TRBJ1-2; 10 nucleotides line up with TRBD1. The CDR3 spells CASSPPGQGKITF. DNA of the CDR3: TGCGCCAGCAGCCCTCCGGGACAGGGGAAAATCACCTTC.